The source of this T cell receptor beta chain is a study of T cells after yellow fever vaccination (dated by TCRdb to the late 2010s). Context from the whole study: Libraries from fractions with low cell numbers were prepared with the SMART-Seq v4 Ultra Low Input RNA kit. To track T-cell clones before and after primary and booster YFV17D yellow fever vaccination, bulk TCR alpha and beta repertoires were sequenced longitudinally. Two healthy male donors, one aged 18 to 30 and one aged 30 to 39 years, made up the cohort. Bulk PBMC replicates and cell subsets were isolated from blood drawn at multiple timepoints before and after both primary and secondary immunization. Points the paper makes about the study in general: After the booster, most of the clones that had expanded following primary vaccination were detected again (96% of CD4 and roughly 88% of CD8), which suggests that memory was broadly maintained. Computational filtering was required because FACS-sorted repertoires could contain abundant contaminating clonotypes from the bulk population. Compared with the primary T-cell response, the secondary T-cell response was faster but weaker, reaching its peak on day 5 rather than on day 15. A small fraction of clonotypes appeared in both the CD4 and CD8 compartments, likely as a result of convergent recombination. Because the study included only a couple of donors, the extent to which the findings can be generalized is limited.

The sample's treatment or condition label, in plain terms: live attenuated yellow fever vaccine strain. At every blood-draw timepoint, two biological replicates of bulk PBMCs were collected. PBMCs were isolated from peripheral blood using a standard Ficoll-Paque protocol. RNA was extracted with TriZol from bulk PBMCs, CD4 and CD8 fractions, and dextramer-positive and dextramer-negative fractions. The sample holds many counts of this clonotype. What this receptor recognizes is not known. No clone much larger than this one lies a single base away; base qualities are absent. From a lookup of the germline V gene, CDR1 and CDR2 are MDHEN and SYDVKM. The CDR3 runs 15 amino acids, cysteine and phenylalanine included. The read is trimmed to its CDR3 DNA, 45 bases read in frame from base 1. V is cut back by 8 bases and J by 1 base, with 7 bases in the junction unmatched. Sequencing was performed on an Illumina NovaSeq 6000. TCR cDNA was synthesized by 5'RACE template switching, through which a universal primer site and unique molecular identifiers were introduced. Priming of cDNA synthesis was performed from both the TCR alpha and TCR beta constant segments. Libraries were amplified in two PCR steps, with sample barcodes and sequencing adapters added in the second step. Libraries were sequenced on Illumina HiSeq 2500 (2x100 bp) or NovaSeq (2x150 bp). Concerning the study's data processing: Reads were demultiplexed and collapsed into UMI consensus sequences with MIGEC, and V(D)J alignment was performed with MiXCR. Clonotypes responding to the vaccine were identified with edgeR on replicate PBMC samples, with the criteria of FDR below 0.01 and a log2 fold change above 5 up to day 15. CD4 or CD8 identity was assigned to each bulk clonotype according to whether the clonotype was present at higher abundance in the sequenced CD4 repertoire or the sequenced CD8 repertoire. TCRdb reprocessed the public reads (quality trimming at Q25 with fastp, clone calling with MiXCR) and kept in-frame beta chains. Each entry is one CDR3 protein sequence, shown with its most common DNA and genes. These V and J calls are TCRdb output, not the study's own analysis. The sample records 200,000 to 300,000 distinct CDR3 sequences, roughly 3.7% of which are singletons. The top ten clones comprise around 19% of the sample.

Source: PBMCs, taken 15 days after the yellow fever booster vaccination. The rearranged chain carries TRBV28 and TRBJ2-2, and 7 bases in between align with TRBD1. The clonotype was recovered from a man younger than 35 who received the YFV17D yellow fever vaccine. Here is the DNA: TGTGCCAGCTCACCTTGGGACAGGAACACCGGGGAGCTGTTTTTT. This is translated as CASSPWDRNTGELFF.